The rows below give T cell receptor beta chains drawn from one sample of a study of CD8+CD57+ T cells in acquired aplastic anemia. TCRdb analysed the reads with MiXCR anew, one entry per CDR3 protein. The sample shows about 160,000 distinct CDR3 sequences, about 48% of them seen only once. Material: sorted CD4+, CD8+, or CD8+CD57+ T cells (not recorded which) from PBMCs. These TCRs come from a human donor in good health. CDR3s include the opening cysteine and the closing phenylalanine or tryptophan. A D gene is named only where the DNA matches it firmly. Size tells how often a clone was seen (once, few, many) or the class of an expanded clone, and some rows leave it out.

CDR3 length,D gene,V gene,clone size,J gene,CDR3 protein,CDR3 DNA
13,NA,TRBV25-1,many,TRBJ2-5,CASSEVAPETQYF,TGTGCCAGCAGTGAAGTAGCTCCAGAGACCCAGTACTTC
14,TRBD2,TRBV14,NA,TRBJ2-3,CASSPGLRTDTQYF,TGTGCCAGCAGCCCGGGACTACGCACAGATACGCAGTATTTT
12,NA,TRBV6-6,many,TRBJ2-7,CASSWTESAQYF,TGTGCCAGCAGTTGGACCGAATCCGCGCAGTACTTC
13,TRBD2,TRBV6-5,many,TRBJ2-3,CASREGLADTQYF,TGTGCCAGCCGGGAGGGGTTAGCGGATACGCAGTATTTT
12,TRBD1,TRBV20-1,many,TRBJ1-4,CSARGQVEKLFF,TGCAGTGCCCGAGGACAGGTTGAAAAACTGTTTTTT
13,NA,TRBV12-3/TRBV12-4,many,TRBJ1-1,CASTPSEGTEAFF,TGTGCCAGCACCCCCTCGGAGGGCACTGAAGCTTTCTTT
16,NA,TRBV5-4,NA,TRBJ2-1,CASSWGGGGGGDEQFF,TGTGCCAGCAGCTGGGGTGGGGGGGGCGGAGGGGATGAGCAGTTCTTC
16,TRBD1,TRBV5-6,NA,TRBJ2-3,CASSPDRGVAADTQYF,TGTGCCAGCAGCCCGGACAGGGGGGTAGCGGCAGATACGCAGTATTTT
15,NA,TRBV19,NA,TRBJ2-7,CASSTGGGSAYEQYF,TGTGCCAGTAGTACGGGCGGCGGATCCGCCTACGAGCAGTACTTC
14,NA,TRBV7-2,many,TRBJ2-7,CASRQNRDNYEQYF,TGTGCCAGCAGACAGAACCGGGACAACTACGAGCAGTACTTC
12,NA,TRBV29-1,NA,TRBJ1-2,CSVGGSNYGYTF,TGCAGCGTTGGCGGTTCCAACTATGGCTACACCTTC
12,NA,TRBV7-2,NA,TRBJ1-4,CASSPGPEKLFF,TGTGCCAGCAGTCCCGGACCGGAAAAACTGTTTTTT
11,NA,TRBV10-3,few,TRBJ2-7,CAISDGYEQYF,TGTGCCATCAGTGACGGCTACGAGCAGTACTTC
15,NA,TRBV2,few,TRBJ2-7,CASSDFRRGAYEQYF,TGTGCCAGCAGTGATTTCCGCAGGGGAGCCTACGAGCAGTACTTC
13,NA,TRBV2,many,TRBJ2-1,CASSENRGNEQFF,TGTGCCAGCAGTGAAAATCGGGGCAATGAGCAGTTCTTC
13,NA,TRBV5-5,many,TRBJ1-6,CASRADGNSPLHF,TGTGCCAGCAGGGCCGACGGTAATTCACCCCTCCACTTT
12,TRBD1,TRBV29-1,NA,TRBJ1-2,CSVDRTGYGYTF,TGCAGCGTTGACCGGACAGGGTATGGCTACACCTTC
15,TRBD1,TRBV19,many,TRBJ1-2,CASSARDREVVGYTF,TGTGCCAGTAGTGCCCGGGACAGGGAGGTGGTTGGCTACACCTTC
14,TRBD1,TRBV9,NA,TRBJ1-1,CASSSGQGSPEAFF,TGTGCCAGCAGCTCGGGACAGGGAAGCCCTGAAGCTTTCTTT
13,NA,TRBV7-9,NA,TRBJ2-2,CASSRQGTGELFF,TGTGCCAGCAGCCGACAAGGCACCGGGGAGCTGTTTTTT
16,NA,TRBV11-1,many,TRBJ2-6,CASSSGQISGANVLTF,TGTGCCAGCAGTTCCGGACAAATCTCTGGGGCCAACGTCCTGACTTTC
13,NA,TRBV29-1,many,TRBJ2-3,CSVLISGADTQYF,TGCAGCGTTTTAATATCTGGGGCAGATACGCAGTATTTT
14,NA,TRBV5-1,many,TRBJ2-7,CASSLAGYRGEQYF,TGCGCCAGCAGCTTGGCTGGGTACCGCGGCGAGCAGTACTTC
11,NA,TRBV24-1,NA,TRBJ1-2,CATSDGRNYTF,TGTGCCACCAGTGATGGTCGGAACTACACCTTC
15,NA,TRBV19,NA,TRBJ2-3,CASPRSGASTDTQYF,TGTGCCAGCCCTCGAAGCGGAGCTAGCACAGATACGCAGTATTTT
17,TRBD2,TRBV7-6,many,TRBJ2-2,CASSLAGGPAGTGELFF,TGTGCCAGCAGCTTAGCGGGAGGGCCCGCGGGCACCGGGGAGCTGTTTTTT
17,TRBD1,TRBV9,many,TRBJ2-5,CASSVGFGQVDQETQYF,TGTGCCAGCAGCGTAGGTTTCGGACAGGTGGACCAAGAGACCCAGTACTTC
18,TRBD1,TRBV24-1,NA,TRBJ2-3,CATSDFPRDRGGTDTQYF,TGTGCCACCAGTGATTTTCCAAGGGACAGGGGTGGGACAGATACGCAGTATTTT
15,NA,TRBV2,many,TRBJ1-3,CASSFDRNSGNTIYF,TGTGCCAGCAGTTTCGACCGCAACTCTGGAAACACCATATATTTT
13,NA,TRBV18,many,TRBJ2-5,CASSPDVVGTQYF,TGTGCCAGCTCACCAGACGTGGTGGGGACCCAGTACTTC
16,TRBD1,TRBV7-3,NA,TRBJ2-7,CASSLNAGGAPYEQYF,TGTGCCAGCAGCTTAAATGCAGGGGGCGCCCCCTACGAGCAGTACTTC
20,TRBD2,TRBV14,NA,TRBJ2-3,CASSQVPRTSGGAGGDTQYF,TGTGCCAGCAGCCAAGTACCGAGGACTAGCGGGGGGGCTGGTGGAGATACGCAGTATTTT
14,TRBD1,TRBV18,NA,TRBJ1-2,CASSDRGLDYGYTF,TGTGCCAGCTCGGACAGGGGGCTGGACTATGGCTACACCTTC
12,NA,TRBV29-1,many,TRBJ1-2,CSVLQGTDGYTF,TGCAGCGTCCTACAGGGAACCGATGGCTACACCTTC
16,TRBD1,TRBV15,once,TRBJ1-4,CATSRELTGGAEKLFF,TGTGCCACCAGCAGAGAACTGACAGGGGGCGCGGAAAAACTGTTTTTT
12,TRBD2,TRBV7-9,many,TRBJ2-3,CASSHGLATQYF,TGTGCCAGCAGCCACGGACTAGCTACGCAGTATTTT
17,TRBD2,TRBV6-5,NA,TRBJ2-7,CASSYSISSGGLYEQYF,TGTGCCAGCAGTTACTCGATTTCTAGCGGGGGTCTCTACGAGCAGTACTTC
13,TRBD1,TRBV20-1,NA,TRBJ2-5,CSARVTGVETQYF,TGCAGTGCTAGAGTTACAGGGGTGGAGACCCAGTACTTC
13,NA,TRBV9,many,TRBJ2-3,CASSVGQSDTQYF,TGTGCCAGCAGCGTCGGGCAATCTGATACGCAGTATTTT
14,TRBD1,TRBV5-1,many,TRBJ1-2,CASSEGTGRYGYTF,TGCGCCAGCAGCGAAGGGACAGGCCGCTATGGCTACACCTTC
14,NA,TRBV7-2,NA,TRBJ2-5,CASSTRTAQETQYF,TGTGCCAGCAGCACTCGGACAGCCCAAGAGACCCAGTACTTC
14,NA,TRBV12-3/TRBV12-4,NA,TRBJ1-4,CASSPGGFGEKLFF,TGTGCCAGCAGTCCTGGTGGGTTTGGGGAAAAACTGTTTTTT
15,NA,TRBV20-1,once,TRBJ1-5,CSATPSSRNNQPQHF,TGCAGTGCTACCCCGTCAAGCCGCAACAATCAGCCCCAGCATTTT
17,TRBD1,TRBV20-1,many,TRBJ1-4,CSARDQTGGTTNEKLFF,TGCAGTGCTAGAGACCAAACAGGGGGAACAACTAATGAAAAACTGTTTTTT
13,NA,TRBV15,NA,TRBJ1-2,CATSRGAGRGYTF,TGTGCCACCAGCAGAGGAGCGGGGCGAGGCTACACCTTC
12,NA,TRBV10-1,many,TRBJ2-5,CATEGGLETQYF,TGCGCCACAGAAGGGGGGTTGGAGACCCAGTACTTC
13,NA,TRBV7-9,NA,TRBJ2-5,CASSLKLGETQYF,TGTGCCAGCAGCTTAAAGTTAGGGGAGACCCAGTACTTC
15,TRBD1,TRBV6-5,few,TRBJ1-5,CASSYGTGFNQPQHF,TGTGCCAGCAGTTACGGGACAGGCTTTAATCAGCCCCAGCATTTT
13,NA,TRBV18,many,TRBJ2-7,CASSPVRSYEQYF,TGTGCCAGCTCCCCCGTACGGTCCTACGAGCAGTACTTC
14,NA,TRBV25-1,medium-sized,TRBJ2-7,CASSDHQGLYEQYF,TGTGCCAGCAGTGATCACCAGGGCCTCTACGAGCAGTACTTC
14,NA,TRBV11-1,NA,TRBJ2-1,CASRPDSGNNEQFF,TGTGCCAGCAGACCGGACAGCGGGAACAATGAGCAGTTCTTC